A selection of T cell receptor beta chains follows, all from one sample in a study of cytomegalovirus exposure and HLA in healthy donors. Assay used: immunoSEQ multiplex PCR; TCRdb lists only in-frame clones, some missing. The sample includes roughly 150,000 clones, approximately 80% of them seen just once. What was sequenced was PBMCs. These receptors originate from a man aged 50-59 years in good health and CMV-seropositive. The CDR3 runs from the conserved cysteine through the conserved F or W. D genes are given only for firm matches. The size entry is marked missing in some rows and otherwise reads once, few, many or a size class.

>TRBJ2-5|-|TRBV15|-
CATSTGTETQYF
TGTGCCACCTCTACGGGAACAGAGACCCAGTACTTC
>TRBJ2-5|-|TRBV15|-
CATSMTRTEQETQYF
TGTGCCACCAGCATGACTCGGACAGAACAAGAGACCCAGTACTTC
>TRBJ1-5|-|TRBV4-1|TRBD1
CASSQNPGQGDQPQHF
TGCGCCAGCAGCCAAAATCCGGGACAGGGTGATCAGCCCCAGCATTTT
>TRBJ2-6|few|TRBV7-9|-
CASSFRLESSGANVLTF
TGTGCCAGCAGCTTTCGACTTGAGAGCTCTGGGGCCAACGTCCTGACTTTC
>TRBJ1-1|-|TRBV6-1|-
CASSLRGGGDTEAFF
TGTGCCAGCAGCCTTCGGGGGGGAGGGGACACTGAAGCTTTCTTT
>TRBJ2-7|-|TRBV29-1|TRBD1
CSVGQGGEQYF
TGCAGCGTGGGACAGGGTGGTGAGCAGTACTTC
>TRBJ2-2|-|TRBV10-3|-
CAISESQGGTGELFF
TGTGCCATCAGTGAGTCTCAGGGTGGGACCGGGGAGCTGTTTTTT
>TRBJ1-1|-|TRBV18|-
CASSPSRSENTEAFF
TGTGCCAGCTCACCTTCACGGAGTGAGAACACTGAAGCTTTCTTT
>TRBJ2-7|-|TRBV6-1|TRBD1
CATGTGGIYEQYF
TGTGCCACTGGGACAGGGGGTATCTACGAGCAGTACTTC
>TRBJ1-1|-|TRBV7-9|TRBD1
CASSPPSGTANTEAFF
TGTGCCAGCAGTCCCCCCTCCGGGACAGCGAACACTGAAGCTTTCTTT
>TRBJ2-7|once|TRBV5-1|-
CASSLGTDAYEQYF
TGCGCCAGCAGCTTGGGGACAGACGCCTACGAGCAGTACTTC
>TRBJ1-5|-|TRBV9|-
CASSGSGDSNQPQHF
TGTGCCAGCAGCGGGTCAGGGGATAGCAATCAGCCCCAGCATTTT
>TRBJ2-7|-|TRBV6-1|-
CASERGKSSNEQYF
TGTGCCAGCGAGAGAGGAAAGTCCTCCAACGAGCAGTACTTC
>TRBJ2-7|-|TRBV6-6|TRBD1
CASRRDRGRYEQYF
TGTGCCAGCAGAAGAGACAGGGGGAGGTACGAGCAGTACTTC
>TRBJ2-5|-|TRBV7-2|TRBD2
CASSSQLAGGLETQYF
TGTGCCAGCAGCTCCCAACTAGCGGGGGGGCTTGAGACCCAGTACTTC
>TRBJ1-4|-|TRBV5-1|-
CASSLAVRDSPNEKLFF
TGCGCCAGCAGCTTGGCTGTCAGGGACTCTCCTAATGAAAAACTGTTTTTT
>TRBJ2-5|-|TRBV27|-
CASSLSRTVQETQYF
TGTGCCAGCAGTTTATCGAGGACAGTCCAAGAGACCCAGTACTTC
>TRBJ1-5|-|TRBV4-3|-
CASSQDPHYNQPQHF
TGCGCCAGCAGCCAAGACCCCCACTACAATCAGCCCCAGCATTTT